The 32 T cell receptor beta chains in this list originate from one sample, sequenced in a study of blood T cell repertoires in COVID-19. Assay used: immunoSEQ multiplex PCR; TCRdb lists only in-frame clones, some missing. Among 20,000 to 25,000 clones listed, 80% were seen once. Material for sequencing was peripheral blood. These receptors were taken from a man aged 60 to 75 with active COVID-19.

The rearrangement links TRBV21-1 to TRBJ2-2; the DNA was not used to check the table's D call, TRBD2. TRBV21-1 is a recognized pseudogene. There are 17 residues in the CDR3. CDR3 bases: TGTGCCAGAAGGGGCTTTAGCGGGAGGGCCGACACCGGGGAGCTGTTTTTT. The encoded protein is CARRGFSGRADTGELFF.

The rearrangement links TRBV19 to TRBJ2-1, with D possibly matching TRBD2 (5 bases). Trimming removed 3 bases at V and 6 bases at J, with 18 bases between. CDR1 is LNHDA, CDR2 SQIVND, per germline (reference sequence). The CDR3 spans 16 residues. As DNA, the CDR3 is TGTGCCAGTAGTATCTCGACCCTCGTCCGGGGCAATGAGCAGTTCTTC. This sequence encodes CASSISTLVRGNEQFF.

This clone was seen a few times. This chain joins TRBV19 and TRBJ2-2; perhaps TRBD2 as D (6 bases). Germline values: CDR1 LNHDA, CDR2 SQIVND (reference sequence). The ends were cut back, 6 bases at V and 1 base at J, with 9 bases in the middle. The CDR3 covers 14 residues. The CDR3 coding sequence is TGTGCCAGTAGCGGGGGTCTGAACACCGGGGAGCTGTTTTTT. Protein product: CASSGGLNTGELFF.

The rearrangement uses TRBV7-2 and TRBJ1-5, with 12 bases fitting TRBD1. CDR3 length equals 13 residues. V gave up 3 bases and J gave up 15 bases; unmatched junction bases: 6. Germline V gene lookup returns CDR1 SGHTA and CDR2 FQGNSA. The CDR3 nucleotides read TGTGCCAGCAGCTTGGGACAGGGGGCCCCGCCGCATTTT. Translation gives CASSLGQGAPPHF.

The CDR3: CASWGQGESSGRGTDTQYF. CDR3 nucleotide sequence: TGTGCCAGCTGGGGCCAGGGTGAATCTAGCGGGCGGGGGACAGATACGCAGTATTTT. J is TRBJ2-3 and V is TRBV2, with 8 bases lining up with TRBD2. V lost 8 bases and J lost 3; bases outside the gene matches: 22. Germline V gene data show CDR1 as SNHLY and CDR2 as FYNNEI. The CDR3 length is 19 residues.

V and J are TRBV21-1 and TRBJ1-3. TRBV21-1 is a known pseudogene. CDR3 length equals 15 residues. CDR3 in DNA: TGTGCCAGCAGCGGGGGGAGACCCCCTGGAAACACCATATATTTT. It codes for CASSGGRPPGNTIYF.

The chain links TRBV29-1 to TRBJ1-2; the D gene is possibly TRBD1 (6 bases). Germline CDR1 is SQVTM and CDR2 is ANQGSEA. Deletions cut 4 bases from V and 4 bases from J, with 13 bases between. This CDR3 region has 13 residues. The CDR3 here is CSVGGGGLYGYTF. The CDR3 bases are TGCAGCGTTGGAGGGGGGGGTCTCTATGGCTACACCTTC. The complete variable domain, with remaining parts taken from reference TRBV29-1 and TRBJ1-2, reads SAVISQKPSRDICQRGTSLTIQCQVDSQVTMMFWYRQQPGQSLTLIATANQGSEATYESGFVIDKFPISRPNLTFSTLTVSNMSPEDSSIYLCSVGGGGLYGYTFGSGTRLTVV.

The chain combines TRBV28 with TRBJ2-7, with TRBD1 matching 11 bases. This CDR3 comprises 15 residues. V shed 6 bases and J 5 bases; nucleotides not matched to a gene: 9. Germline V gene sequence: CDR1 MDHEN, CDR2 SYDVKM. In nucleotides, the CDR3 is TGTGCCAGCAGGATACCGGGACAGGGGGAACACGAGCAGTACTTC. Its translation: CASRIPGQGEHEQYF.

This chain joins TRBV19 and TRBJ2-3, with 7 bases fitting TRBD1. Trimming took 7 bases from V and 1 from J; bases not matched to a gene: 8. CDR3 length: 15 amino acids. Germline lookup yields CDR1 LNHDA and CDR2 SQIVND (reference sequence). CDR3: CASTPTRGRTDTQYF. The CDR3, as DNA: TGTGCCAGTACCCCAACGAGGGGGCGCACAGATACGCAGTATTTT.

V and J are TRBV5-6 and TRBJ2-3, with 9 positions matching TRBD2. Germline CDR1 reads SGHDT; CDR2 reads YYEEEE. Germline trimming cut 4 bases from V and 1 base from J; bases unmatched to any gene: 7. CDR3 size: 16 residues. CDR3 nucleotides: TGTGCCAGCAGCCCCAACGGCGGGAGGGGCACAGATACGCAGTATTTT. This translates into CASSPNGGRGTDTQYF.

The V and J genes are TRBV19 and TRBJ2-7; 10 nucleotides match TRBD1. Germline CDR1 reads LNHDA; CDR2 reads SQIVND (reference sequence). The CDR3 is made up of 16 amino acids. V shed 5 bases and J 6 bases; nucleotides not matched to a gene: 13. CDR3 sequence reads: CASSHPTPGQGPEQYF. CDR3 DNA: TGTGCCAGTAGTCATCCGACCCCGGGACAGGGGCCCGAGCAGTACTTC.

V is TRBV5-6 and J is TRBJ2-3; maybe TRBD2 (6 bases). The CDR3 runs 15 residues. Looked up from germline, CDR1 is SGHDT and CDR2 is YYEEEE. V was cut by 1 base and J by 6 bases, with 15 bases left in between. The chain's CDR3 is CASSLPLRGSDTQYF. CDR3 in DNA: TGTGCCAGCAGCTTGCCACTGCGGGGTTCCGATACGCAGTATTTT.

The rearrangement joins TRBV21-1 to TRBJ2-1; the table calls TRBD1, which could not be checked here. TRBV21-1 is reported as a pseudogene. The CDR3 is made up of 14 amino acids. The chain's CDR3 is CASSKRDRYNEQFF. The DNA for the CDR3 is TGTGCCAGCAGCAAGCGGGACAGATACAATGAGCAGTTCTTC.

V gene TRBV28 combines with J gene TRBJ1-5; 7 bases are a match to TRBD1. The germline V gene has CDR1 MDHEN and CDR2 SYDVKM. Trimming removed 4 bases from V and 6 bases from J; junction bases left unmatched: 3. The CDR3 runs 13 residues. Here the CDR3 DNA reads TGTGCCAGCAGTTCGACAGGGTTTCAGCCCCAGCATTTT. Protein: CASSSTGFQPQHF. Looking up the rest from reference TRBV28 and TRBJ1-5 gives the full variable domain: DVKVTQSSRYLVKRTGEKVFLECVQDMDHENMFWYRQDPGLGLRLIYFSYDVKMKEKGDIPEGYSVSREKKERFSLILESASTNQTSMYLCASSSTGFQPQHFGDGTRLSIL.

The V and J genes are TRBV5-1 and TRBJ2-7, with TRBD1 as a possible D gene (6 bases). This CDR3 is built from 15 residues. V was pared by 1 base and J by 2 bases, with 13 bases between. CDR1 is SGHRS, CDR2 YFSETQ, per germline. The CDR3 sequence is CASSLSGQRTYEQYF. The CDR3 DNA is TGCGCCAGCAGCTTGTCCGGACAGCGCACCTACGAGCAGTACTTC.

The chain combines TRBV6-6 with TRBJ1-4; 8 nucleotides line up with TRBD1. The length of the CDR3 is 16 residues. Trimming took 2 bases from V and 8 from J; bases not matched to a gene: 10. The germline V gene encodes CDR1 MNHNY and CDR2 SVGAGI (reference sequence). The CDR3 is CASSYPQGARGEKLFF. In nucleotides, the CDR3 is TGTGCCAGCAGTTACCCGCAGGGGGCGAGGGGAGAAAAACTGTTTTTT.

The sample holds one count of this clone. The J gene is TRBJ2-7, the V gene TRBV7-6; 10 bases are shared with TRBD2. The CDR3 totals 15 residues. Germline loops: CDR1 SGHVS, CDR2 FNYEAQ. The ends lost 3 bases at V and 4 bases at J; junction bases unmatched: 6. The CDR3 here is CASSFGSGRRYEQYF. The CDR3 region has the DNA TGTGCCAGCAGCTTTGGTAGCGGGAGGAGATACGAGCAGTACTTC.

The chain uses TRBV13 and TRBJ2-1, with D unclear. There are 12 residues in the CDR3. The V gene's germline CDR1 is PRHDT and CDR2 FYEKMQ (reference sequence). V was clipped by 5 bases and J by 8 bases, with 10 bases between them. Here the CDR3 DNA reads TGTGCCAGCAGCCAAGCTTACGATGAGCAGTTCTTC. Residues: CASSQAYDEQFF.

This clone was detected only once. The V and J genes are TRBV5-4 and TRBJ2-6; D gene uncertain. V was trimmed by 3 bases and J by 4 bases, leaving 17 bases between them. Germline lookup yields CDR1 SGHNT and CDR2 YYREEE (reference sequence). The CDR3 runs to 17 residues. CDR3 sequence: CASSSQSVLIGANVLTF. The CDR3 bases are TGTGCCAGCAGCTCCCAGTCAGTTTTGATAGGGGCCAACGTCCTGACTTTC.

In its sample, this clone was seen once. As DNA, the CDR3 is TGCAGTGCTAGTTTGGCTAGCTCCTCAGAGACCCAGTACTTC. Translation: CSASLASSSETQYF. The V gene is TRBV20-1, the J gene TRBJ2-5; D is possibly TRBD2 (5 bases). Trimming cost V 3 bases and J 4 bases, with 15 bases left between them. The CDR3 is 14 residues long. CDR1 and CDR2 from the germline V gene are DFQATT and SNEGSKA (reference sequence).

J is TRBJ2-1 and V is TRBV10-3; D perhaps matches TRBD2 (6 bases). CDR1 ENHRY and CDR2 SYGVKD come from the germline V gene. V lost 4 bases and J 7 bases, leaving 17 bases between the germline ends. The CDR3 is made up of 15 amino acids. CDR3 nucleotide sequence: TGTGCCATCAGTGTTCAGGACTACCCCGAAAATGAGCAGTTCTTC. Translating gives CAISVQDYPENEQFF.

J is TRBJ1-1 and V is TRBV6-1; 7 bases line up with TRBD1. Germline trimming cut 4 bases from V and 3 bases from J; bases unmatched to any gene: 14. Germline CDR1 MNHNS, CDR2 SASEGT. There are 17 residues in the CDR3. Here the CDR3 reads CASSVRRDRGWDTEAFF. CDR3 sequence (DNA): TGTGCCAGCAGTGTGAGGCGGGACAGAGGGTGGGACACTGAAGCTTTCTTT.

The V gene is TRBV14, the J gene TRBJ2-7; 10 bases are a match to TRBD1. The CDR3 covers 15 residues. The germline V gene encodes CDR1 SGHDN and CDR2 FVKESK. The trim removed 5 bases at V and 5 bases at J, leaving 9 bases unmatched. CDR3 loop: CASSAPGQGFDEQYF. CDR3 DNA: TGTGCCAGCAGCGCGCCGGGACAGGGGTTCGACGAGCAGTACTTC.

The J gene is TRBJ2-7, the V gene TRBV11-3, with 7 bases aligning to TRBD2. The trim removed 7 bases at V and 9 bases at J, leaving 12 bases unmatched. CDR1 and CDR2 from the germline V gene are SGHNT and YENEEA. The CDR3 consists of 13 residues. This chain's CDR3 is CASNGLDTTRQYF. CDR3 coding DNA: TGTGCCAGCAACGGACTAGACACAACTCGGCAGTACTTC.

The rearrangement links TRBV9 to TRBJ1-6; D is unclear. CDR1 and CDR2 (germline): SGDLS, YYNGEE. Trimming stripped 2 bases from V and 5 bases from J, with 8 bases between. The CDR3 has 14 residues. The CDR3 region has the DNA TGTGCCAGCAGCGTTAGTCCGCATAATTCACCCCTCCACTTT. It specifies CASSVSPHNSPLHF.

There are a few counts of this clone. This chain connects TRBV16 to TRBJ2-1; 10 bases line up with TRBD2. The V and J ends lost 0 bases and 10 bases, in that order; junction bases with no gene match: 9. Germline-derived CDR1 and CDR2 are KGHSY and FQNENV. This CDR3 has 16 amino acids. The CDR3 DNA reads TGTGCCAGCAGCCAATCGGCTAGCGGGAGTTCTAAGGAGCAGTTCTTC. Translation: CASSQSASGSSKEQFF.

V gene TRBV14 combines with J gene TRBJ2-1; 14 bases are shared with TRBD2. CDR3 size: 16 residues. The germline V gene encodes CDR1 SGHDN and CDR2 FVKESK. After removal of 1 base from V and 8 bases from J, the junction contained 4 bases not matched to a gene. As DNA, the CDR3 is TGTGCCAGCAGCCAAGGGGGACTAGCGGGAGTTGATGAGCAGTTCTTC. Protein product: CASSQGGLAGVDEQFF. Filled out from reference TRBV14 and TRBJ2-1, the complete variable domain reads EAGVTQFPSHSVIEKGQTVTLRCDPISGHDNLYWYRRVMGKEIKFLLHFVKESKQDESGMPNNRFLAERTGGTYSTLKVQPAELEDSGVYFCASSQGGLAGVDEQFFGPGTRLTVL.

The V gene is TRBV30, the J gene TRBJ2-5, with a possible D match to TRBD2 (5 bases). V lost 0 bases and J 4 bases, leaving 9 bases between the germline ends. This CDR3 is built from 13 residues. Germline V gives CDR1 GTSNPN, CDR2 SVGIG (reference sequence). The CDR3 DNA is TGTGCCTGGAGTGTATTACTAGGAGAGACCCAGTACTTC. This codes for CAWSVLLGETQYF.

The chain uses TRBV9 and TRBJ2-7; D is uncertain. Germline V gene data show CDR1 as SGDLS and CDR2 as YYNGEE. This CDR3 comprises 15 residues. V lost 0 bases and J lost 0, with 10 bases in between. The CDR3 sequence is CASSVGSQSSYEQYF. CDR3 sequence (DNA): TGTGCCAGCAGCGTAGGGAGCCAAAGCTCCTACGAGCAGTACTTC.

The chain joins TRBV5-1 to TRBJ2-3; 7 bases map to TRBD2. V dropped 7 bases and J dropped 3; count of bases not matched to a gene: 8. Germline V CDR1 and CDR2: SGHRS, YFSETQ. This CDR3 is built from 14 residues. The CDR3 protein is CASSRGGRTDTQYF. CDR3 nucleotides: TGCGCCAGCTCCCGGGGCGGGAGAACAGATACGCAGTATTTT.

The chain joins TRBV5-4 to TRBJ2-7, with TRBD2 as a possible D gene (5 bases). The CDR3 sequence is 15 residues long. The ends were cut back, 0 bases at V and 0 bases at J, with 10 bases in the middle. Germline V gives CDR1 SGHNT, CDR2 YYREEE (reference sequence). The CDR3 nucleotides are TGTGCCAGCAGCTTGGGCGGGTCTAGCTCCTACGAGCAGTACTTC. Translated: CASSLGGSSSYEQYF.

DNA of the CDR3: TGTGCCAGCAGTTTTCCGGGACAGGCCACCTACGAGCAGTACTTC. Translating it yields CASSFPGQATYEQYF. The chain is built from TRBV27 and TRBJ2-7, with 8 positions matching TRBD1. The CDR3 consists of 15 residues. Trimming at V came to 3 bases and at J to 2 bases, leaving 6 bases not matched to a gene. From germline, CDR1 is MNHEY and CDR2 SMNVEV (reference sequence).